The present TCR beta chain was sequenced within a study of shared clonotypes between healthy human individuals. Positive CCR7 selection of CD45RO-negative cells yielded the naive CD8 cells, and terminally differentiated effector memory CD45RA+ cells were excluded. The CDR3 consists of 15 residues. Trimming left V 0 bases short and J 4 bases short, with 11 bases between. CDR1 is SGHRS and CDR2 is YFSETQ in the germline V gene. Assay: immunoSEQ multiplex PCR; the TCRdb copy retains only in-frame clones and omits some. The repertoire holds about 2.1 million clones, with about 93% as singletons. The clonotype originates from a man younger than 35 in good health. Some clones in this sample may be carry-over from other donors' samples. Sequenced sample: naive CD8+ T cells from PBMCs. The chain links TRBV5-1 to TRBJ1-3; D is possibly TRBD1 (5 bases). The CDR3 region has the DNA TGCGCCAGCAGCTTGGAAGGGGCTCGCGGAAACACCATATATTTT. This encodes CASSLEGARGNTIYF.